This TCR beta chain emerged from a study of blood T cell repertoires in COVID-19. This clone came up a few times. Sequenced by immunoSEQ multiplex PCR; TCRdb stores in-frame clones only, minus some. The sample has a few hundred thousand clones; roughly 80% are singletons. The CDR3 spans 13 residues. CDR1 is SGHVS, CDR2 FQNEAQ, per germline. Trimming removed 1 base from V and 5 bases from J, with 8 bases in between. The TCR comes from a man aged 35 to 55 who had been exposed to COVID-19. The chain recombines TRBV7-8 with TRBJ2-5; the D is unclear. The specimen sequenced was PBMCs or T cells enriched from blood (not recorded which). CDR3 in amino acids: CASSLGRLETQYF. The CDR3 DNA is TGTGCCAGCAGCTTAGGGAGACTGGAGACCCAGTACTTC.